This TCR beta chain was recovered during a study of blood T cell repertoires in COVID-19. Recruited during active infection, patients (from Seattle) were subsequently followed longitudinally. Original methodology: Amplified reference gene primers provided the basis for estimating nucleated cell counts. Profiling relied on immunoSEQ multiplex PCR, and the TCRdb table lists in-frame clones only, not all of them. For V, J and clone size, that table is used; D and trimming come from the DNA. The sample yields 200,000 to 250,000 clones, 80% to 85% seen once. The TCR sequence derives from a woman aged 70 to 79 with COVID-19, enrolled during active disease. The sequenced sample consisted of peripheral blood.

The CDR3 sequence: CASSTRGTSGRWEYNEQFF. The CDR3, as DNA: TGCGCCAGCAGCACAAGGGGGACTAGCGGGAGGTGGGAATACAATGAGCAGTTCTTC. The rearrangement uses TRBV5-1 and TRBJ2-1; 15 bases align to TRBD2. CDR3 length: 19 residues. Trimming at V came to 4 bases and at J to 4 bases, leaving 12 bases not matched to a gene. CDR1 and CDR2 from the germline V gene are SGHRS and YFSETQ.